The T cell receptor (beta chain) under discussion was sequenced for a study of molecular identifiers for immune sequencing clone quantification. Across the study: Replicate RNA from approximately 20,000 or 98,000 naive CD8 T cells formed five aliquots; four were sequenced.

The CDR3 loop spans 15 amino acids. The trim removed 7 bases at V and 1 base at J, leaving 6 bases unmatched. One entry per CDR3 protein results from TCRdb running MiXCR on the PCR reads. The data contain about 630,000 distinct CDR3 sequences, about 25% of them singletons. This chain links TRBV12-3 or TRBV12-4 with TRBJ2-1; 8 nucleotides agree with TRBD2. Sequencing was performed on naive CD8+ T cells from blood, with Jurkat cell RNA spiked in. Sample subset: FACS-sorted CD8+CD4-CCR7+CD45RA+ naive T cells. The receptor comes from a human donor in good health. Some libraries in this study had Jurkat cell RNA spiked in. In DNA, the CDR3 is TGTGCCAGCAATGACGGGACTAGATCCTACAATGAGCAGTTCTTC. Translating it yields CASNDGTRSYNEQFF.